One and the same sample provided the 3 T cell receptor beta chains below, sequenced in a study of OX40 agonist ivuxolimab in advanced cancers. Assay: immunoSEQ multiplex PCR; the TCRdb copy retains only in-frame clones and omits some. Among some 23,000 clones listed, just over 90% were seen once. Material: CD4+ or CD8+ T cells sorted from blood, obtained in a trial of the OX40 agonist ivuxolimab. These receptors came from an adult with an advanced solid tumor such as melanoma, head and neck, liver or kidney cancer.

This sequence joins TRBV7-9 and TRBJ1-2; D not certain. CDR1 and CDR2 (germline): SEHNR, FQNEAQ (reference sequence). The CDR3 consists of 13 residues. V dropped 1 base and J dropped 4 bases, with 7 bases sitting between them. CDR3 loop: CASSLEAVYGYTF. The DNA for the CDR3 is TGTGCCAGCAGCTTAGAGGCAGTCTATGGCTACACCTTC.

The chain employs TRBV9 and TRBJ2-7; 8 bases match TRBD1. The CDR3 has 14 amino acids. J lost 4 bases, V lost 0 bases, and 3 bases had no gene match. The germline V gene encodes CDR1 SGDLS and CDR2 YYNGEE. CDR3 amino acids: CASSVGQGTYEQYF. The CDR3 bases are TGTGCCAGCAGCGTAGGACAGGGGACATACGAGCAGTACTTC. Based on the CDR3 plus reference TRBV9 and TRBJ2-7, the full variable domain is DSGVTQTPKHLITATGQRVTLRCSPRSGDLSVYWYQQSLDQGLQFLIQYYNGEERAKGNILERFSAQQFPDLHSELNLSSLELGDSALYFCASSVGQGTYEQYFGPGTRLTVT.

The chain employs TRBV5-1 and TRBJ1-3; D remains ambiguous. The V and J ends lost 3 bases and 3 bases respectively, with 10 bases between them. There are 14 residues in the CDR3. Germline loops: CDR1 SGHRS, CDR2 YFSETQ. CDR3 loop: CASSSDGIGNTIYF. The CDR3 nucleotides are TGCGCCAGCAGCTCCGACGGAATTGGAAACACCATATATTTT.